This T cell receptor (beta chain) was captured in a study of identical twins. Study conclusions and caveats: Excess sharing by twins proved weaker in beta out-of-frame sequences.

This clonotype turned up a few times. Its specificity is not known. A universal primer site was incorporated via template switching, and the cDNA contained unique molecular identifiers. Via MiXCR, TCRdb re-called the 5' RACE reads, giving one row per CDR3 protein. Here the sample spans 350,000 to 600,000 distinct CDR3 sequences, 11% to 15% being singletons. Separately, the same data were catalogued under a study of yellow fever vaccine responses in identical twins.

Sample: CD4+ T cells sorted from blood. The TCR was taken from a woman younger than 35 in good health.

CDR3 in DNA: TGTGCCAGCAGCGTAACTGCGGGACTGGGACTAGCGGGAGGGAGCTCCTACAATGAGCAGTTCTTC. Its protein product is CASSVTAGLGLAGGSSYNEQFF. This chain links TRBV9 with TRBJ2-1; 16 nucleotides match TRBD2. The CDR3 length is 22 residues. The trim removed 1 base at V and 0 bases at J, leaving 13 bases unmatched. Germline lookup yields CDR1 SGDLS and CDR2 YYNGEE.